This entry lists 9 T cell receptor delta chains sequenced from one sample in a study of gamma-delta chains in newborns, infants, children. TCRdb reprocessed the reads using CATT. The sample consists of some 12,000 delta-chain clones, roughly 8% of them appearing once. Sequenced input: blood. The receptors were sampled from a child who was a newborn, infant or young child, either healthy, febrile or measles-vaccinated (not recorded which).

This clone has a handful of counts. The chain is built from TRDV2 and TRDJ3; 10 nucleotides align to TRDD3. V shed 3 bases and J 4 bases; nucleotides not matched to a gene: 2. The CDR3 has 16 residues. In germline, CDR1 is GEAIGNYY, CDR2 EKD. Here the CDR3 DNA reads TGTGCCTGTGACTCACTGGGGGATTGGGACACCCGACAGATGTTTTTC. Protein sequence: CACDSLGDWDTRQMFF.

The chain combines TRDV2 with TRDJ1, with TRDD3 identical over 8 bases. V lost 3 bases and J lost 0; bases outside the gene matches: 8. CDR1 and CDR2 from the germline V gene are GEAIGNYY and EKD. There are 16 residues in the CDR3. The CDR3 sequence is CACDALGEGYTDKLIF. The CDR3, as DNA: TGTGCCTGTGACGCTCTGGGGGAGGGGTACACCGATAAACTCATCTTT.

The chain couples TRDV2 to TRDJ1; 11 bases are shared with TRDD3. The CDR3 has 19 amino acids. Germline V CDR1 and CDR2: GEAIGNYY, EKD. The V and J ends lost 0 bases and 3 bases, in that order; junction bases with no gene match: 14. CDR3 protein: CACDTLRVGDTQGPDKLIF. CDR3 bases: TGTGCCTGTGACACCCTTAGGGTGGGGGATACGCAGGGCCCCGATAAACTCATCTTT.

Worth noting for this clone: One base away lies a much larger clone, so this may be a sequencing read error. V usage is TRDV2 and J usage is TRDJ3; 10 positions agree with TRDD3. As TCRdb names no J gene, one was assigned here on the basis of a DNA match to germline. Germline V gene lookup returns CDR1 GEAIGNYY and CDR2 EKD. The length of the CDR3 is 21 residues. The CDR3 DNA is TGTGCCTGTGACAACGTGGCCTGGGGGATAGAGGATGAGCGGGACGCCCGACAGATGTTTTTC. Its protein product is CACDNVAWGIEDERDARQMFF.

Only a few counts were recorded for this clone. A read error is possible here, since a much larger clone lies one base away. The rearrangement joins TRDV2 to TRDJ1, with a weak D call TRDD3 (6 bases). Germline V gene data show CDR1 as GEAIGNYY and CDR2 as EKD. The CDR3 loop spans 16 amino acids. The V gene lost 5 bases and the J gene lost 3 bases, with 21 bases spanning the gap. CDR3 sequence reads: CACGTLSKIRPDKLIF. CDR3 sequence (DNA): TGTGCCTGTGGCACGCTAAGTAAGATACGCCCCGATAAACTCATCTTT.

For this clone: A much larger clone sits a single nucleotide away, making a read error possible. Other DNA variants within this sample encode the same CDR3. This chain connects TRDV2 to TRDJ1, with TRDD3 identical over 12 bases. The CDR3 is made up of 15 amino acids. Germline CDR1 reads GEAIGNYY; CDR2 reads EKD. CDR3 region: CACDTLGLGDTVLIF. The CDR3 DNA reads TGTGCTTGTGACACCCTGGGGCTGGGGGATACGGTACTCATCTTT.

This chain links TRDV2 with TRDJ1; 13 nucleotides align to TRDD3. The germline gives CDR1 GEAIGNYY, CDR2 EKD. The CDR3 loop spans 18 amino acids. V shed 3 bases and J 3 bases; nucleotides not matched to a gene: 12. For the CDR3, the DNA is TGTGCCTGTGACGGACTGGGGGATACGCGCAAGGGGGCCGATAAACTCATCTTT. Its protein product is CACDGLGDTRKGADKLIF.

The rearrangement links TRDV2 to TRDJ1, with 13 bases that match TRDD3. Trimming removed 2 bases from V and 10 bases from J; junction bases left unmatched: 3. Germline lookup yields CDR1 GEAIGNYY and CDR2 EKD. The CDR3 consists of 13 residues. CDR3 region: CACDRLGDTTLIF. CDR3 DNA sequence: TGTGCCTGTGACAGACTGGGGGATACGACACTCATCTTT.

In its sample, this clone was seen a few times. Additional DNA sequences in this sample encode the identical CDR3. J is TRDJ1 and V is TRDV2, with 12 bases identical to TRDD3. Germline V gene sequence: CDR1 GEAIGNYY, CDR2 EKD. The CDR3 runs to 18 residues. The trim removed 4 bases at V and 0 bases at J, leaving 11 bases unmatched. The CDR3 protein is CACDPVLGDTPYTDKLIF. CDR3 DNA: TGTGCCTGTGATCCCGTACTGGGGGATACCCCGTACACCGATAAACTCATCTTT.